Here is one TCR beta chain with its context. These data belong to a study of T cell responses to AZD1222 COVID-19 vaccine. Assay: immunoSEQ multiplex PCR; the TCRdb copy retains only in-frame clones and omits some. The repertoire holds 150,000 or so clones, with almost 95% as singletons. The CDR3 covers 14 residues. V was clipped by 2 bases and J by 3 bases; unmatched bases: 4. The germline gives CDR1 SGHDT, CDR2 YYEEEE. The sequencing used peripheral blood, collected on day 0 of AZD1222 vaccination. The rearrangement uses TRBV5-6 and TRBJ2-7, with 8 bases aligning to TRBD1. This TCR came from an adult in good health. CDR3 DNA sequence: TGTGCCAGCAGCTTAACCACAGGGGGCTACGAGCAGTACTTC. Amino acid sequence: CASSLTTGGYEQYF.